This is a list of T cell receptor beta chains from one sample in a study of cytomegalovirus exposure and HLA in healthy donors. Assay used: immunoSEQ multiplex PCR; TCRdb lists only in-frame clones, some missing. The table shows some 210,000 clones, with 77% occurring only once. Sequenced: PBMCs. The receptor source for this set is a woman under 40 in good health and CMV-seropositive. Both conserved end residues are part of each CDR3. The D gene is left open where the match is weak. Rows may omit the clone size; those that give it use once, few, many or a size class.

V gene	D gene	clone size	J gene	CDR3 protein	CDR3 DNA
TRBV27	.	few	TRBJ2-2	CASSADRGTGELFF	TGTGCCAGCAGTGCAGACAGAGGCACCGGGGAGCTGTTTTTT
TRBV29-1	.	.	TRBJ2-7	CSVEDWQGPTYEQYF	TGCAGCGTTGAAGATTGGCAGGGTCCTACCTACGAGCAGTACTTC
TRBV7-2	.	.	TRBJ1-5	CASSLAAQRENQPQHF	TGTGCCAGCAGCTTAGCCGCACAGAGGGAGAATCAGCCCCAGCATTTT
TRBV5-8	TRBD2	.	TRBJ2-7	CASSSGLAGGQGYEQYF	TGTGCCAGCAGCTCGGGACTAGCGGGAGGGCAAGGCTACGAGCAGTACTTC
TRBV10-3	TRBD1	.	TRBJ1-6	CAITRDRGRDSPLHF	TGTGCCATCACCCGGGACAGGGGGCGGGATTCACCCCTCCACTTT
TRBV19	.	.	TRBJ2-3	CASSIDRTDTQYF	TGTGCCAGTAGTATAGATCGGACAGATACGCAGTATTTT
TRBV4-3	.	few	TRBJ2-7	CASSQDRGGLSSYEQYF	TGCGCCAGCAGCCAAGATCGGGGAGGACTATCTTCCTACGAGCAGTACTTC
TRBV19	.	once	TRBJ2-1	CASSNPGLSYNEQFF	TGTGCCAGTAGTAACCCGGGACTTTCCTACAATGAGCAGTTCTTC
TRBV7-2	TRBD2	.	TRBJ2-3	CASSSRPVQRGITDTQYF	TGTGCCAGCAGCTCCCGTCCCGTTCAGCGGGGGATCACAGATACGCAGTATTTT
TRBV5-1	TRBD1	.	TRBJ1-1	CASSFQGEGTEAFF	TGCGCCAGCAGCTTTCAGGGGGAAGGCACTGAAGCTTTCTTT
TRBV9	TRBD2	.	TRBJ2-1	CASSVGTSGFYNEQFF	TGTGCCAGCAGCGTAGGGACTAGCGGGTTCTACAATGAGCAGTTCTTC
TRBV5-1	.	.	TRBJ2-3	CASSQSTDTQYF	TGCGCCAGCAGCCAAAGCACAGATACGCAGTATTTT
TRBV6-6	.	few	TRBJ2-3	CAILMGLAPDTQYF	TGTGCCATCCTCATGGGGCTAGCGCCAGATACGCAGTATTTT
TRBV4-3	.	once	TRBJ1-2	CASSQAGERGYTF	TGCGCCAGCAGCCAAGCAGGTGAACGGGGCTACACCTTC
TRBV10-3	TRBD1	.	TRBJ2-7	CAISDDPGQGYEQYF	TGTGCCATCAGCGACGATCCGGGACAGGGCTACGAGCAGTACTTC
TRBV5-1	TRBD1	.	TRBJ1-2	CASSLGQGDDGYTF	TGCGCCAGCAGCTTGGGACAGGGGGATGATGGCTACACCTTC
TRBV28	TRBD2	.	TRBJ2-5	CASSLGRLSGGETQYF	TGTGCCAGCAGTCTCGGGAGGCTATCCGGAGGCGAGACCCAGTACTTC
TRBV10-3	.	.	TRBJ2-5	CAISRGTGETQYF	TGTGCCATCAGCAGGGGTACGGGAGAGACCCAGTACTTC
TRBV5-1	.	.	TRBJ2-5	CASGPAGLEETQYF	TGCGCCAGCGGCCCCGCGGGGCTAGAGGAGACCCAGTACTTC
TRBV5-4	.	.	TRBJ2-3	CASSLAGGTDTQYF	TGTGCCAGCAGCTTGGCCGGGGGAACAGATACGCAGTATTTT
TRBV29-1	TRBD1	.	TRBJ1-6	CSAPGQGRRNSPLHF	TGCAGCGCGCCGGGACAGGGACGGCGCAATTCACCCCTCCACTTT
TRBV7-9	.	.	TRBJ1-5	CASSLGGDQPQHF	TGTGCCAGCAGCTTAGGGGGAGATCAGCCCCAGCATTTT